This TCR beta chain was captured in a study of brain T cells in children with intractable seizures. Time point described: blood from clinic visit 5 months post-surgery; TSC patient then seizure free. With 4 bases clipped from V and 5 bases from J, the junction kept 8 bases outside the gene matches. Germline V CDR1 and CDR2: MNHNS, SASEGT. This CDR3 is 16 amino acids long. Data came from immunoSEQ multiplex PCR; TCRdb stores just in-frame clones and leaves some out. The sample has approximately 330,000 clones, 93% seen once; the top ten hold roughly 5.7%. The sequences come from peripheral blood, collected less than 6 months after surgery. This rearrangement joins TRBV6-1 to TRBJ2-7, with TRBD2 matching 13 bases. The TCR sequence derives from a boy in the first two years of life with tuberous sclerosis and intractable seizures. The CDR3 reads CASSAQLAGGGNEQYF. The CDR3 bases are TGTGCCAGCAGTGCCCAACTAGCGGGAGGGGGGAACGAGCAGTACTTC.